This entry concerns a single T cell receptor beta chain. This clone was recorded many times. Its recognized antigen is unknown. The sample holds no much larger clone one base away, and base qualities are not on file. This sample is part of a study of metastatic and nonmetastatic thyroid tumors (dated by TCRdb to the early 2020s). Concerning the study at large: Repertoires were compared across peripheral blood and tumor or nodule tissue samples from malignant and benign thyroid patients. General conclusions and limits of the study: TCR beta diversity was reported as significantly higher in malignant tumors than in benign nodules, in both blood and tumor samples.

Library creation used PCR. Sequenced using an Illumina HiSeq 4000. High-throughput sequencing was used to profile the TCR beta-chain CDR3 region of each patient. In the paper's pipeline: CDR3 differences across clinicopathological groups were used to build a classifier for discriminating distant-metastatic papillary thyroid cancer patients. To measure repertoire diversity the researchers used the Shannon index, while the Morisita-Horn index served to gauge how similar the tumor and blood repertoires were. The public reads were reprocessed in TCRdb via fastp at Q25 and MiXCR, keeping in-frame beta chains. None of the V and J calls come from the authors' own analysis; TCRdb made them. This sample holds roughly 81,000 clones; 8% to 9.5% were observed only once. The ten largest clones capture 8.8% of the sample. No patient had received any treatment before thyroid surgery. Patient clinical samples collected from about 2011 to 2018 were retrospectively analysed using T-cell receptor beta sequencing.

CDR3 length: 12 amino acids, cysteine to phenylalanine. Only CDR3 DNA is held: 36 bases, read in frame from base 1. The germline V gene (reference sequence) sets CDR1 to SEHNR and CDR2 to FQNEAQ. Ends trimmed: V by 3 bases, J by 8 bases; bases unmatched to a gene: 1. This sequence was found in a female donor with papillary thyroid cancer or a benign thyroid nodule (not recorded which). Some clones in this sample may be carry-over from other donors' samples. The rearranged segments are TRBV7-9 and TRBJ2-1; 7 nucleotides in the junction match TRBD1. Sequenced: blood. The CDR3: CASSFDRDEQFF. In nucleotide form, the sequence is TGTGCCAGCAGCTTCGACAGGGATGAGCAGTTCTTC. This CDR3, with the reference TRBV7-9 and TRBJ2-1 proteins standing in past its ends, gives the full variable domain DTGVSQNPRHKITKRGQNVTFRCDPISEHNRLYWYRQTLGQGPEFLTYFQNEAQLEKSRLLSDRFSAERPKGSFSTLEIQRTEQGDSAMYLCASSFDRDEQFFGPGTRLTVL.